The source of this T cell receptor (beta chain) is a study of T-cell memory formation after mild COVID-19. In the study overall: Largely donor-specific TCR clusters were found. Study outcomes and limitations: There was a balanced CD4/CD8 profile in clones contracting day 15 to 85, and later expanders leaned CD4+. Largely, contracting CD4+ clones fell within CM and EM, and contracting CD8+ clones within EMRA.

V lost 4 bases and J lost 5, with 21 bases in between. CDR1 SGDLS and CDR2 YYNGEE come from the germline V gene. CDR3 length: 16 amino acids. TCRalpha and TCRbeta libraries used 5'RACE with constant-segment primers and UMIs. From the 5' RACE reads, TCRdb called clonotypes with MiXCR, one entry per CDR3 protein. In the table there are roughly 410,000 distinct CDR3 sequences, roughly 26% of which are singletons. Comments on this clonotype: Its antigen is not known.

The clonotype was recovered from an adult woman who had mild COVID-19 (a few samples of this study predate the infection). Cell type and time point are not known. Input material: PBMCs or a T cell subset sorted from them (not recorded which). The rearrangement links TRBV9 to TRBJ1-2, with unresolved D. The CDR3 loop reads CASSPGEPRRGYGYTF. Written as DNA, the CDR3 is TGTGCCAGCAGCCCAGGAGAACCACGGCGGGGTTATGGCTACACCTTC.